Following are 8 T cell receptor beta chains from one sample sequenced in a study of blood T cell repertoires in COVID-19. Data came from immunoSEQ multiplex PCR; TCRdb stores just in-frame clones and leaves some out. Among around 300,000 clones listed, around 90% were seen once. Material for sequencing was peripheral blood. All receptors derive from a woman between 45 and 60 years old with COVID-19, enrolled during active disease.

CDR3 sequence reads: CANPGEREGGETQYF. The CDR3 DNA reads TGCGCCAACCCAGGGGAGCGGGAGGGCGGTGAGACCCAGTACTTC. The chain combines TRBV10-1 with TRBJ2-5; 10 nucleotides match TRBD2. This CDR3 region has 15 residues. Trimming removed 10 bases from V and 5 bases from J; junction bases left unmatched: 13. CDR1 and CDR2 (germline): WNHNN, SYGVQD (reference sequence).

The CDR3, as DNA: TGCGCCAGCCGTCGACAGGGGTCGAACACTGAAGCTTTCTTT. Protein product: CASRRQGSNTEAFF. The chain carries TRBV4-3 and TRBJ1-1; TRBD1 matches at 8 bases. This CDR3 spans 14 amino acids. Germline CDR1 and CDR2: LGHNA and YSLEER. Losses at the gene ends were 8 bases for V and 1 base for J; bases not matched to a gene: 6.

This chain uses TRBV11-2 with TRBJ2-1, with a possible D match to TRBD1 (6 bases). The V and J ends lost 1 base and 4 bases respectively, with 14 bases between them. The CDR3 totals 16 residues. From germline, CDR1 is SGHAT and CDR2 FQNNGV. CDR3 region: CASSLVGGERYNEQFF. The CDR3 DNA follows: TGTGCCAGCAGCTTAGTAGGGGGAGAGCGGTACAATGAGCAGTTCTTC.

The chain couples TRBV4-3 to TRBJ2-7, with a possible D match to TRBD2 (5 bases). This CDR3 spans 14 amino acids. Per the germline V gene, CDR1 is LGHNA and CDR2 is YSLEER. Deletions cut 2 bases from V and 6 bases from J, with 14 bases between. This chain's CDR3 is CASSQNRAGLEQYF. DNA of the CDR3: TGCGCCAGCAGCCAAAATAGGGCGGGCCTCGAGCAGTACTTC.

The chain combines TRBV11-2 with TRBJ1-6; D remains ambiguous. Germline CDR1 and CDR2: SGHAT and FQNNGV. V was cut by 5 bases and J by 9 bases, with 14 bases left in between. There are 14 residues in the CDR3. This CDR3 reads CASSPRRGSSPLHF. The CDR3 bases are TGTGCCAGCAGCCCACGACGGGGAAGTTCACCCCTCCACTTT.

The chain joins TRBV19 to TRBJ1-3, with a possible D match to TRBD1 (5 bases). Trimming stripped 9 bases from V and 0 bases from J, with 15 bases between. Germline CDR1 is LNHDA and CDR2 is SQIVND (reference sequence). The CDR3 spans 15 residues. The CDR3 nucleotides are TGTGCCAGCTCGCCTAGACAGTCCTCTGGAAACACCATATATTTT. It yields the protein CASSPRQSSGNTIYF.

V gene TRBV29-1 combines with J gene TRBJ1-1, with 10 nucleotides matching TRBD1. Germline V lookup: CDR1 SQVTM, CDR2 ANQGSEA. The CDR3 extends over 15 amino acids. Trimming cost V 7 bases and J 2 bases; bases outside gene matches: 10. The CDR3 protein is CSASGQGGFNTEAFF. In DNA form, the CDR3 reads TGCAGCGCCTCTGGACAGGGGGGATTCAACACTGAAGCTTTCTTT.

The count of this clone is one. V gene TRBV3-1 (or the pseudogene TRBV3-2) combines with J gene TRBJ1-2, with 10 bases matching TRBD1. V dropped 1 base and J dropped 4; count of bases not matched to a gene: 9. The CDR3 length is 17 residues. CDR1 is LGHDT and CDR2 is YNNKEL in the germline V gene (reference sequence). The CDR3 region has the DNA TGTGCCAGCAGCCAAGGACAGGGGGCGTTGGGCTTCTATGGCTACACCTTC. Amino acid sequence: CASSQGQGALGFYGYTF.